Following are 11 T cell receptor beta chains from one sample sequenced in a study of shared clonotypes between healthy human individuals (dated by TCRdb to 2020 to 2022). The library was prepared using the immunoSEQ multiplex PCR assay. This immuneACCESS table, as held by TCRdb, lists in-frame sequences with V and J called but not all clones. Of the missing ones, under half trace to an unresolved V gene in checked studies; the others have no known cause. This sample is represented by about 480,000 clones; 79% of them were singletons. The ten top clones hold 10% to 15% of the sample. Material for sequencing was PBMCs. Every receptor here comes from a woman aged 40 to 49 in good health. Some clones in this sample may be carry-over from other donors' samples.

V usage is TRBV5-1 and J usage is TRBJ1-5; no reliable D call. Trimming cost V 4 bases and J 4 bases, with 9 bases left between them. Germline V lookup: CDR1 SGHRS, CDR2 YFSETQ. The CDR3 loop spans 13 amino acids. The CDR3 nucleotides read TGCGCCAGCAGCCCCCTCTCAAATCAGCCCCAGCATTTT. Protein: CASSPLSNQPQHF.

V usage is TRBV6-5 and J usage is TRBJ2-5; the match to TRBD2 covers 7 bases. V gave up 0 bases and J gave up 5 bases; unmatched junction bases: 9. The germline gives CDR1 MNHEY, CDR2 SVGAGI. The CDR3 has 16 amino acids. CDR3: CASSYSASGGEETQYF. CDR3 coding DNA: TGTGCCAGCAGTTACTCGGCTAGCGGAGGGGAGGAGACCCAGTACTTC.

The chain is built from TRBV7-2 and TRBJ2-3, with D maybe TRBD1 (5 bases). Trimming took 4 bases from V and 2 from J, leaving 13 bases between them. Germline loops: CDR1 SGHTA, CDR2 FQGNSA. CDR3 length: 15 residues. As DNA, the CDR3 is TGTGCCAGCAGCTATTGGGGCGGAAACACAGATACGCAGTATTTT. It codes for CASSYWGGNTDTQYF. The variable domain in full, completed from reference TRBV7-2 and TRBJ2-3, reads GAGVSQSPSNKVTEKGKDVELRCDPISGHTALYWYRQSLGQGLEFLIYFQGNSAPDKSGLPSDRFSAERTGGSVSTLTIQRTQQEDSAVYLCASSYWGGNTDTQYFGPGTRLTVL.

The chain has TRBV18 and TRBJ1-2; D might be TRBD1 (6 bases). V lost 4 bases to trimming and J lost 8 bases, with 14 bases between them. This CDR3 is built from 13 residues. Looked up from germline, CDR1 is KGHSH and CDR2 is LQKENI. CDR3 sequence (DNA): TGTGCCAGCTCACAGGGACACCGCTCCGGCTACACCTTC. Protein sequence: CASSQGHRSGYTF.

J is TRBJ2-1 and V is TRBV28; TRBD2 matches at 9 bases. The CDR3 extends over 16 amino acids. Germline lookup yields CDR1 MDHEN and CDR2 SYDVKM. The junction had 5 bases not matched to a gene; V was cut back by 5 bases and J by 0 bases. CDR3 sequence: CASSAPAGGSYNEQFF. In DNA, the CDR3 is TGTGCCAGCAGTGCCCCAGCGGGAGGCTCCTACAATGAGCAGTTCTTC.

The CDR3 sequence: CASSEVGDYNEQYF. The DNA for the CDR3 is TGCGCCAGCAGTGAAGTCGGGGACTACAACGAGCAGTACTTC. The V and J genes are TRBV10-2 and TRBJ2-7; 7 bases align to TRBD2. The V and J ends lost 3 bases and 5 bases, in that order; junction bases with no gene match: 7. Germline CDR1 is WSHSY and CDR2 is SAAADI. The CDR3 covers 14 residues.

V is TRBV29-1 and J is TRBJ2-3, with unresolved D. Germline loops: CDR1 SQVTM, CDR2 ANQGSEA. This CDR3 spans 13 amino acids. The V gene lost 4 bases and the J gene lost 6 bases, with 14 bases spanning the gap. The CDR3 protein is CSVGGGVPDTQYF. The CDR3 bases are TGCAGCGTTGGAGGTGGCGTTCCTGATACGCAGTATTTT.

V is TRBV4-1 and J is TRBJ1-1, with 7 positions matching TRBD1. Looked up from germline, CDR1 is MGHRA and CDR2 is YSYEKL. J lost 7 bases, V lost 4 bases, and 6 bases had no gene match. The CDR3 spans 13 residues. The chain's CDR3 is CASSRITGVEAFF. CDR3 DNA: TGCGCCAGCAGCCGGATAACAGGGGTTGAAGCTTTCTTT.

CDR3 region: CASSPWDLGSNQPQHF. DNA for the CDR3: TGCGCCAGCAGCCCTTGGGACCTCGGTAGCAATCAGCCCCAGCATTTT. The chain employs TRBV4-1 and TRBJ1-5; possible D gene TRBD1, 5 bases. CDR3 length: 16 residues. The germline V gene encodes CDR1 MGHRA and CDR2 YSYEKL. Between the trimmed V and J ends, which lost 4 bases and 0 bases, there was a span of 13 bases.

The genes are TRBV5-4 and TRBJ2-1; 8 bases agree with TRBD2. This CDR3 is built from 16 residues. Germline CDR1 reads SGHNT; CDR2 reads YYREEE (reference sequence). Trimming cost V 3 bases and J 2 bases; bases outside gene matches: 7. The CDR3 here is CASSSRTSLPYNEQFF. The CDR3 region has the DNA TGTGCCAGCAGCTCGAGGACTAGCCTCCCCTACAATGAGCAGTTCTTC.

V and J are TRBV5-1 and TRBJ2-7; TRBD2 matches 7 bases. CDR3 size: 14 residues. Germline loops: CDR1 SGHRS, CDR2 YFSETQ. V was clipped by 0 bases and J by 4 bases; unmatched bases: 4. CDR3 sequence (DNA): TGCGCCAGCAGCTTGGTTCTGGGAGGGTACGAGCAGTACTTC. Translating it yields CASSLVLGGYEQYF.